The rows below give T cell receptor beta chains drawn from one sample of a study of blood T cell repertoires in COVID-19. Produced via immunoSEQ multiplex PCR; TCRdb's table is partial and in-frame only. This sample has about 66,000 clones; 82% occur once, and the top ten carry just over 6.5%. Sequencing input: peripheral blood. All receptors come from a man in his 60s with acute or convalescent COVID-19. Both conserved end residues are trimmed from each CDR3.

TRBV7-9,ASNQQGMVNTEAF
TRBV5-1,AGRLAGGADTQY
TRBV2,ASSETPLGVR
TRBV12-3/TRBV12-4,ASSSRQGQPQH
TRBV7-8,ASSTGGPGEEH
TRBV24-1,ATRGVEGMAEAF
TRBV3-1/TRBV3-2,ASSQGQGGMNTEAF
TRBV4-3,ASSQDAGPGGTDTQY
TRBV30,AWSQGTSPLH
TRBV11-3,ASSLDQGGLKTQY
TRBV5-4,ASSGDPGTGRGYT
TRBV19,ASRVGGLNTGELF
TRBV19,ASSTSSGGTNEQF
TRBV29-1,SVATGPTEAF
TRBV5-6,ASATGGRGTEAF
TRBV29-1,SVVRQGSPDTQY
TRBV7-2,ASSPVAGAYNEQF
TRBV7-9,ASSPVSTDTQY
TRBV19,ASSIRGNGYT
TRBV6-4,ASSPTWGGTEAF
TRBV18,ASSSSGTGLRETQY
TRBV6-2/TRBV6-3,ASSTRTSGEYTQY
TRBV2,ASTLGLSNTEAF
TRBV29-1,SAPRPGTVNTEAF
TRBV10-2,ASRQTGGSTDTQY
TRBV19,ASRDRRSGNTIY
TRBV6-6,ASSYGPGTDTQY
TRBV5-4,ASSFDRGGWETQY
TRBV4-3,ASSQVNRGGEQY
TRBV11-3,ASSLAQGLEAF
TRBV5-5,ASSLYGASKNIQY
TRBV7-9,ASSFGRDTGELF
TRBV11-3,ASSLAQGARVGTEAF
TRBV19,ASSIDIRRATGNQPQH
TRBV9,ASSETGAVNEQF
TRBV4-3,ASSSRGNTEAF
TRBV3-1/TRBV3-2,ASSPALAGWEKLF
TRBV9,ASSVSQWQSYGYT
TRBV5-1,ASSRQGEEKLF
TRBV7-2,ASSLSTSGGSSYEQY
TRBV14,ASRPKSSEEQF
TRBV2,ASSKTSSSNQPQH
TRBV30,AWSVLSRGPNSPLH
TRBV9,ASSGLQGWVTGELF
TRBV24-1,ATSAGQKEGEKLF
TRBV5-6,ASSLQGSTDTQY
TRBV5-4,ASSGSGLATYNEQF
TRBV7-5,ARSPASERGFSYEQY
TRBV4-3,ASSQTTGSNQPQH
TRBV25-1,ASSVAGGNEQF